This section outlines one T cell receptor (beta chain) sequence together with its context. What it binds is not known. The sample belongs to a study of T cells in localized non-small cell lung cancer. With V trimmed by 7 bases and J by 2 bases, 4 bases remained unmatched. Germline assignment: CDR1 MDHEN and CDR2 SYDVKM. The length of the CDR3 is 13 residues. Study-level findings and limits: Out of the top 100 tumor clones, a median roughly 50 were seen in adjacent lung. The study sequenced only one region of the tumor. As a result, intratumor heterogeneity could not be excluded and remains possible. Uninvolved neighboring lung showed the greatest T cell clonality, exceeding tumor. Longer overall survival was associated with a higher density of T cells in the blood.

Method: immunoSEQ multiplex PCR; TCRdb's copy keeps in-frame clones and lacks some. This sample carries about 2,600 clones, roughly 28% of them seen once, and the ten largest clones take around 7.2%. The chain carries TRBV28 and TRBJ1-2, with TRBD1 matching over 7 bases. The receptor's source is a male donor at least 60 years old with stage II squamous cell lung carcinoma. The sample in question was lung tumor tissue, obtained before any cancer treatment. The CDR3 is CASTPGQNYGYTF. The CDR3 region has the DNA TGTGCCAGCACCCCGGGACAGAACTATGGCTACACCTTC.